These 21 T cell receptor beta chains share one sample of origin, sequenced in a study of T cell responses to AZD1222 COVID-19 vaccine. Generated by immunoSEQ multiplex PCR, the TCRdb table keeps only in-frame clones and is missing some. The data contain over 100,000 clones, 91% of them singletons. The input for sequencing was peripheral blood, taken on day 0 of AZD1222 vaccination. All receptors come from an adult in good health.

The chain is built from TRBV27 and TRBJ1-6; TRBD1 matches at 9 bases. V trimming: 1 base; J trimming: 10 bases; junction bases outside the gene matches: 5. CDR3 size: 15 residues. Germline CDR1 is MNHEY and CDR2 is SMNVEV (reference sequence). For the CDR3, the DNA is TGTGCCAGCAGTTTATGGGACAGGGCAAGATCACCCCTCCACTTT. Encoded protein: CASSLWDRARSPLHF.

The gene calls are TRBV27 and TRBJ2-7, with 7 bases identical to TRBD1. Germline values: CDR1 MNHEY, CDR2 SMNVEV (reference sequence). The CDR3 sequence is 15 residues long. V dropped 3 bases and J dropped 5; count of bases not matched to a gene: 10. CDR3 DNA sequence: TGTGCCAGCAGTTTTATGAGGGGGCCTAATCACGAGCAGTACTTC. Residues: CASSFMRGPNHEQYF.

The chain joins TRBV5-1 to TRBJ1-6; tentatively, D is TRBD1 (6 bases). The CDR3 extends over 13 amino acids. V was clipped by 4 bases and J by 10 bases, with 12 bases between them. CDR1 and CDR2 from the germline V gene are SGHRS and YFSETQ. This chain's CDR3 is CASSPTGISPLHF. CDR3 DNA sequence: TGCGCCAGCAGCCCGACAGGAATATCACCCCTCCACTTT.

V and J are TRBV6-5 and TRBJ2-7; unclear D gene. The length of the CDR3 is 14 residues. V gave up 6 bases and J gave up 0 bases, with 12 bases separating them. The germline CDR1 and CDR2 sequences are MNHEY and SVGAGI. The CDR3 region is CASRRTEDSYEQYF. CDR3 sequence (DNA): TGTGCCAGCAGAAGAACAGAAGACTCCTACGAGCAGTACTTC.

The chain employs TRBV18 and TRBJ2-1; a weak D match, TRBD1 (6 bases). Germline-derived CDR1 and CDR2 are KGHSH and LQKENI. V was clipped by 4 bases and J by 9 bases, with 13 bases between them. The CDR3 runs to 13 residues. The CDR3 coding sequence is TGTGCCAGCTCACTCGATTTAGGGGGTGAGCAGTTCTTC. This sequence encodes CASSLDLGGEQFF.

The rearrangement uses TRBV5-4 and TRBJ2-3; D is perhaps TRBD1 or TRBD2 (6 bases each). The CDR3 totals 14 residues. V gave up 4 bases and J gave up 3 bases, with 12 bases separating them. CDR1 SGHNT and CDR2 YYREEE come from the germline V gene (reference sequence). In DNA, the CDR3 is TGTGCCAGCAGCGCCGGGGGCCGGACAGATACGCAGTATTTT. Translated: CASSAGGRTDTQYF.

The genes are TRBV3-1 (or the pseudogene TRBV3-2) and TRBJ2-7; perhaps TRBD1 as D (6 bases). This CDR3 is built from 15 residues. V was trimmed by 1 base and J by 5 bases, leaving 15 bases between them. Germline values: CDR1 LGHDT, CDR2 YNNKEL (reference sequence). CDR3 bases: TGTGCCAGCAGCCAAGTGGACAGCACCAAAAACGAGCAGTACTTC. Translated, it gives CASSQVDSTKNEQYF.

The gene calls are TRBV11-3 and TRBJ2-1, with D maybe TRBD2 (6 bases). This CDR3 is 11 amino acids long. Trimming shortened V by 8 bases and J by 7 bases, and 9 bases separated the two germline ends. Germline V gives CDR1 SGHNT, CDR2 YENEEA. As DNA, the CDR3 is TGTGCCAGCTCCCGGGGGAATGAGCAGTTCTTC. This translates into CASSRGNEQFF.

The CDR3: CASRRLAGGNTGELFF. CDR3 nucleotide sequence: TGTGCCAGCAGACGACTAGCCGGGGGAAACACCGGGGAGCTGTTTTTT. This sequence joins TRBV11-1 and TRBJ2-2; 7 positions match TRBD2. The germline gives CDR1 SGHAT, CDR2 FQDESV (reference sequence). There are 16 residues in the CDR3. V trimming: 6 bases; J trimming: 2 bases; junction bases outside the gene matches: 9.

This chain links TRBV7-8 with TRBJ2-5; no clear D. The CDR3 consists of 13 residues. The germline V gene encodes CDR1 SGHVS and CDR2 FQNEAQ. Deletions cut 5 bases from V and 3 bases from J, with 10 bases between. CDR3 loop: CASSRSMEETQYF. CDR3 sequence (DNA): TGTGCCAGCAGCCGCTCGATGGAAGAGACCCAGTACTTC.

Remarks on this clone: Mismatch with germline at one junction end may stem from a read error. The rearrangement joins TRBV3-1 (or the pseudogene TRBV3-2) to TRBJ1-2, with D maybe TRBD1 (6 bases). Germline V gene sequence: CDR1 LGHDT, CDR2 YNNKEL (reference sequence). This CDR3 region has 15 residues. The CDR3, as DNA: TGTGCCAGCGGCCATTCCTTGGGGACAAGCTATGGCTACACCTTC. Its protein product is CASGHSLGTSYGYTF.

This clone was seen only once. V and J are TRBV13 and TRBJ2-4; D gene ambiguous. Trimming removed 1 base at V and 6 bases at J, with 16 bases between. The CDR3 is made up of 16 amino acids. Germline CDR1 is PRHDT and CDR2 is FYEKMQ (reference sequence). The CDR3 sequence: CASSLEINRERNIQYF. In DNA, the CDR3 is TGTGCCAGCAGCTTAGAAATTAACCGAGAGAGAAACATTCAGTACTTC.

This rearrangement joins TRBV6-2 or TRBV6-3 to TRBJ2-1; D is uncertain. The V and J ends lost 5 bases and 4 bases respectively, with 18 bases between them. The CDR3 has 16 residues. Germline V gene sequence: CDR1 MNHEY, CDR2 SVGEGT. The DNA of the CDR3 is TGTGCCAGCAGTCTGGACCGCCTCTTTATTTACAATGAGCAGTTCTTC. Translation: CASSLDRLFIYNEQFF.

The rearrangement links TRBV27 to TRBJ2-2; TRBD1 aligns across 8 bases. CDR1 and CDR2 from the germline V gene are MNHEY and SMNVEV (reference sequence). The length of the CDR3 is 16 residues. Trimming removed 7 bases from V and 1 base from J; junction bases left unmatched: 8. The CDR3 reads CASKWGGTGNTGELFF. For the CDR3, the DNA is TGTGCCAGCAAATGGGGTGGGACAGGGAACACCGGGGAGCTGTTTTTT.

J is TRBJ1-6 and V is TRBV19; TRBD1 matches at 7 bases. The CDR3 has 13 residues. Germline assignment: CDR1 LNHDA and CDR2 SQIVND (reference sequence). J was trimmed by 10 bases and V by 5 bases; bases with no gene match: 5. CDR3 bases: TGTGCCAGTAGTGACAGGGCTGAATCACCCCTCCACTTT. Translation gives CASSDRAESPLHF.

The CDR3 sequence: CASARSRELFF. As DNA, the CDR3 is TGTGCCAGCGCTAGATCCCGGGAGCTGTTTTTT. The chain is built from TRBV5-8 and TRBJ2-2; D not certain. CDR3 length equals 11 residues. Between the trimmed V and J ends, which lost 7 bases and 9 bases, there was a span of 10 bases. Germline V gene lookup returns CDR1 SGHTS and CDR2 YDEGEE.

This chain connects TRBV6-1 to TRBJ2-2, with D possibly matching TRBD1 (6 bases). Germline assignment: CDR1 MNHNS and CDR2 SASEGT. CDR3 length: 17 amino acids. The V end was cut by 2 bases, the J end by 4 bases, with 17 bases between. The DNA for the CDR3 is TGTGCCAGCAGTGAAAGGAGTAAGGGGGTTCGCACCGGGGAGCTGTTTTTT. Its translation: CASSERSKGVRTGELFF.

J is TRBJ1-2 and V is TRBV19, with D hard to call. V lost 5 bases and J lost 8, with 21 bases in between. Germline assignment: CDR1 LNHDA and CDR2 SQIVND (reference sequence). CDR3 length: 15 residues. CDR3 coding DNA: TGTGCCAGTAGTCCTATGATCGGGTTGGGAATCGGCTACACCTTC. Its protein product is CASSPMIGLGIGYTF.

The chain is built from TRBV5-1 and TRBJ2-1; D is perhaps TRBD1 or TRBD2 (5 bases each). CDR1 and CDR2 from the germline V gene are SGHRS and YFSETQ. V was pared by 5 bases and J by 1 base, with 7 bases between. CDR3 length: 13 residues. CDR3 in DNA: TGCGCCAGCAGGGGGGTTTCCTACAATGAGCAGTTCTTC. Protein product: CASRGVSYNEQFF.

V is TRBV2 and J is TRBJ2-1; 7 nucleotides match TRBD1. The CDR3 covers 15 residues. V lost 5 bases and J lost 0; bases outside the gene matches: 4. The germline CDR1 and CDR2 sequences are SNHLY and FYNNEI. The CDR3 protein is CASSRGQSSYNEQFF. CDR3 coding DNA: TGTGCCAGCAGTAGGGGACAGAGCTCCTACAATGAGCAGTTCTTC.

J is TRBJ2-2 and V is TRBV5-1, with D perhaps matching TRBD1 (5 bases). Germline V gene lookup returns CDR1 SGHRS and CDR2 YFSETQ. Between the trimmed V and J ends, which lost 4 bases and 3 bases, there was a span of 19 bases. The CDR3 extends over 17 amino acids. CDR3 loop: CASSRPTGGKDTGELFF. DNA of the CDR3: TGCGCCAGCAGCCGACCTACAGGCGGTAAAGACACCGGGGAGCTGTTTTTT.